Detailed here is one T cell receptor beta chain. Its antigen is undetermined. The sample belongs to a study of CD8 T cells in Susac syndrome. Study background: Active disease was present in six of the sequenced Susac syndrome patients, and remission in eight. Findings and limits, study-wide: The CD4+ T cell repertoires in Susac syndrome did not show any clonal expansion.

The authors negatively isolated CD8+ and CD4+ T cells and FACS-enriched TEMRA cells. Reverse transcription of about 0.45 to 1 ug RNA used random hexamers. TCRdb processed the immunoSEQ multiplex PCR reads anew with MiXCR; each CDR3 protein has one entry. The sample has 130,000 to 150,000 distinct CDR3 sequences, roughly 95% seen once. The receptor was derived from a human donor with Susac syndrome. Material: CD4+ T cells from PBMCs.

CDR3 bases: TGTGCCAGCAGGGCGGGACTAGCGATACGCTCCTACGAGCAGTACTTC. Translation gives CASRAGLAIRSYEQYF. This chain links TRBV2 with TRBJ2-7; 10 bases match TRBD2. This CDR3 is 16 amino acids long. J gave up 0 bases and V 6 bases, and 8 bases lay outside the gene matches. Germline V CDR1 and CDR2: SNHLY, FYNNEI.